The 28 T cell receptor beta chains below come from one sample, sequenced in a study of blood T cells in healthy people across ages. Alongside a J-beta primer mix, a sample-barcoded 5' primer served in a second PCR lasting roughly 6 to 11 cycles. From the 5' RACE reads, TCRdb called clonotypes with MiXCR, one entry per CDR3 protein. The sample holds around 1.5 million distinct CDR3 sequences, 55% to 75% seen once. Sequencing was performed on blood. Every receptor here comes from a man aged 18-30 years in good health.

V is TRBV20-1 and J is TRBJ2-1, with 10 nucleotides matching TRBD2. The CDR3 extends over 15 amino acids. CDR1 and CDR2 from the germline V gene are DFQATT and SNEGSKA (reference sequence). J was trimmed by 7 bases and V by 3 bases; bases with no gene match: 9. The CDR3 DNA reads TGCAGTGCTAGGGACCTAGCGGGGGACTGGAATGAGCAGTTCTTC. It yields the protein CSARDLAGDWNEQFF.

V gene TRBV20-1 combines with J gene TRBJ2-2; no definite D call. The CDR3 spans 15 residues. Trimming removed 3 bases from V and 4 bases from J, with 15 bases in between. Germline CDR1 reads DFQATT; CDR2 reads SNEGSKA (reference sequence). The CDR3 DNA reads as TGCAGTGCTAGTTTGGGATGGTTCGGCACCGGGGAGCTGTTTTTT. It is translated as CSASLGWFGTGELFF.

The CDR3 DNA is TGCAGTGTAGGGGTTGGGCAGTTCTTC. Its translation: CSVGVGQFF. The chain is built from TRBV20-1 and TRBJ2-1, with D possibly TRBD1 on 5 matching bases. Germline lookup yields CDR1 DFQATT and CDR2 SNEGSKA (reference sequence). Trimming stripped 7 bases from V and 12 bases from J, with 10 bases between. The CDR3 extends over 9 amino acids.

In the case of this clonotype: Relative to the germline gene, one junction end is altered; a read error may explain this. The chain combines TRBV9 with TRBJ2-1; D is ambiguous. The CDR3 is 13 amino acids. The germline V gene encodes CDR1 SGDLS and CDR2 YYNGEE. The CDR3 DNA follows: TGTGCCCGCAGCGTAGCCCAGAACAATGAGCAGTTCTTC. Protein sequence: CARSVAQNNEQFF. The full variable domain, with the rest looked up from reference TRBV9 and TRBJ2-1, is DSGVTQTPKHLITATGQRVTLRCSPRSGDLSVYWYQQSLDQGLQFLIQYYNGEERAKGNILERFSAQQFPDLHSELNLSSLELGDSALYFCARSVAQNNEQFFGPGTRLTVL.

The V call is TRBV4-3, the J call TRBJ2-7; D possibly corresponds to TRBD2 (6 bases). The CDR3 has 17 amino acids. The V and J ends lost 2 bases and 1 base respectively, with 18 bases between them. Germline CDR1 is LGHNA and CDR2 is YSLEER. The CDR3 region is CASSQLSSDGSSYEQYF. The DNA for the CDR3 is TGCGCCAGCAGCCAACTATCATCGGACGGGAGTTCCTACGAGCAGTACTTC.

This clonotype was observed a single time. The V gene is TRBV29-1, the J gene TRBJ1-1; D not resolved. V was clipped by 4 bases and J by 2 bases, with 14 bases between them. In germline, CDR1 is SQVTM, CDR2 ANQGSEA. The CDR3 loop spans 14 amino acids. CDR3 sequence: CSVVVRGSNTEAFF. The CDR3 DNA reads TGCAGCGTTGTAGTTAGAGGGTCCAACACTGAAGCTTTCTTT.

This clonotype was counted a few times. This chain joins TRBV20-1 and TRBJ2-7, with 8 nucleotides matching TRBD1. V dropped 6 bases and J dropped 0; count of bases not matched to a gene: 7. The germline gives CDR1 DFQATT, CDR2 SNEGSKA (reference sequence). This CDR3 region has 14 residues. CDR3 in DNA: TGCAGTGCATCGGACAGGGCCAACTCCTACGAGCAGTACTTC. Amino acids: CSASDRANSYEQYF.

In its sample, this clonotype was seen a few times. This chain uses TRBV4-2 with TRBJ1-5, with D maybe TRBD1 (6 bases). The CDR3 has 18 amino acids. Germline V lookup: CDR1 LGHNA, CDR2 YNFKEQ. V was trimmed by 4 bases and J by 7 bases, leaving 26 bases between them. CDR3 nucleotides: TGTGCCAGCAGCCGTTTTGTGGACAACGGGGGGGCCGGGCAGCCCCAGCATTTT. Translated: CASSRFVDNGGAGQPQHF.

This clonotype was counted a few times. The CDR3 DNA reads TGCAGCGTTGGGGGCGGGGAGGCGGCCCAGTACTTC. Its translation: CSVGGGEAAQYF. The chain couples TRBV29-1 to TRBJ2-7, with D possibly being TRBD2 (6 bases). CDR1 and CDR2 (germline): SQVTM, ANQGSEA. The CDR3 length is 12 residues. V lost 4 bases to trimming and J lost 10 bases, with 17 bases between them.

This clonotype was found a few times. The rearrangement links TRBV3-1 to TRBJ1-1; D is uncertain. The CDR3 is 13 amino acids. Germline V gene lookup returns CDR1 LGHDT and CDR2 YNNKEL (reference sequence). The V end was cut by 1 base, the J end by 4 bases, with 7 bases between. The CDR3 nucleotides are TGTGCCAGCAGCCAAGTTTCCAGCACTGAAGCTTTCTTT. Its protein product is CASSQVSSTEAFF.

The V gene is TRBV10-3, the J gene TRBJ2-5, with D possibly called TRBD1 or TRBD2 (5 bases each). Trimming stripped 1 base from V and 1 base from J, with 10 bases between. The germline V gene has CDR1 ENHRY and CDR2 SYGVKD. There are 15 residues in the CDR3. This CDR3 reads CAISELGTAQETQYF. The CDR3 DNA sequence: TGTGCCATCAGTGAGTTGGGGACGGCCCAAGAGACCCAGTACTTC.

This rearrangement joins TRBV4-1 to TRBJ1-2, with 9 bases fitting TRBD1. CDR1 and CDR2 from the germline V gene are MGHRA and YSYEKL. Losses at the gene ends were 5 bases for V and 0 bases for J; bases not matched to a gene: 10. This CDR3 spans 17 amino acids. CDR3 loop: CASSGVLRDRANYGYTF. In DNA, the CDR3 is TGCGCCAGCAGCGGGGTTTTACGGGACAGGGCTAACTATGGCTACACCTTC.

This chain connects TRBV29-1 to TRBJ2-7; weak D call: TRBD2 (7 bases). With the DNA end fitting TRBJ2-5 better, the J assignment may be wrong. The V gene's germline CDR1 is SQVTM and CDR2 ANQGSEA. The CDR3 covers 13 residues. This chain's CDR3 is CSADGGGLETQYF. The CDR3 DNA follows: TGCAGCGCTGATGGGGGGGGCCTGGAGACCCAGTACTTC.

V usage is TRBV20-1 and J usage is TRBJ2-3; D is uncertain. V was pared by 0 bases and J by 7 bases, with 11 bases between. CDR1 and CDR2 (germline): DFQATT, SNEGSKA (reference sequence). The CDR3 totals 13 residues. The CDR3 sequence: CSARDVGLYTQYF. CDR3 coding DNA: TGCAGTGCTAGAGATGTGGGGTTGTATACGCAGTATTTT.

CDR3 sequence (DNA): TGTGCCAGCAGTTTGGCGGGAGAGGGCGGGGAGCTGTTTTTT. Its translation: CASSLAGEGGELFF. This rearrangement joins TRBV27 to TRBJ2-2, with 7 bases matching TRBD2. The CDR3 covers 14 residues. Germline values: CDR1 MNHEY, CDR2 SMNVEV (reference sequence). V shed 3 bases and J 7 bases; nucleotides not matched to a gene: 5.

The chain has TRBV7-6 and TRBJ2-5; 7 bases agree with TRBD1. Germline CDR1 and CDR2: SGHVS and FNYEAQ. V was clipped by 2 bases and J by 2 bases; unmatched bases: 11. The CDR3 has 17 amino acids. Here the CDR3 DNA reads TGTGCCAGCAGCTTAACCCGGACAGGAAAGGCACAAGAGACCCAGTACTTC. Its translation: CASSLTRTGKAQETQYF.

The CDR3 spells CASSEPGTQAFF. In DNA, the CDR3 is TGCGCCAGCAGTGAGCCCGGGACTCAAGCTTTCTTT. This chain joins TRBV10-2 and TRBJ1-1; D possibly corresponds to TRBD1 (5 bases). This CDR3 spans 12 amino acids. In germline, CDR1 is WSHSY, CDR2 SAAADI. V was trimmed by 2 bases and J by 9 bases, leaving 10 bases between them.

This chain connects TRBV5-1 to TRBJ2-1; D is undetermined. Trimming pared 0 bases from V and 6 bases from J, leaving 19 bases between. This CDR3 contains 17 residues. In germline, CDR1 is SGHRS, CDR2 YFSETQ. The CDR3 nucleotides read TGCGCCAGCAGCTTGGGGACGGTGGGATTAAACCTCAATGAGCAGTTCTTC. Translating it yields CASSLGTVGLNLNEQFF.

The sample holds many counts of this clonotype. V gene TRBV28 combines with J gene TRBJ1-4; D is uncertain. Trimming pared 6 bases from V and 5 bases from J, leaving 13 bases between. There are 14 residues in the CDR3. Germline V gene lookup returns CDR1 MDHEN and CDR2 SYDVKM. The CDR3 loop is CASSPPRMNEKLFF. CDR3 sequence (DNA): TGTGCCAGCAGCCCTCCTCGAATGAATGAAAAACTGTTTTTT.

This chain connects TRBV2 to TRBJ1-6; 9 positions match TRBD1. This CDR3 is built from 14 residues. The V and J ends lost 6 bases and 5 bases, in that order; junction bases with no gene match: 2. The germline V gene encodes CDR1 SNHLY and CDR2 FYNNEI. DNA of the CDR3: TGTGCCAGCAGGGGACAGGGTCATAATTCACCCCTCCACTTT. Protein: CASRGQGHNSPLHF.

The J gene is TRBJ1-4, the V gene TRBV20-1; D perhaps matches TRBD1 (6 bases). The CDR3 has 15 residues. V was clipped by 6 bases and J by 7 bases, with 21 bases between them. Germline CDR1 reads DFQATT; CDR2 reads SNEGSKA (reference sequence). The CDR3 spells CSAKVTGTSSEKLFF. The CDR3 bases are TGCAGTGCGAAGGTTACCGGGACAAGTAGTGAAAAACTGTTTTTT.

This chain connects TRBV15 to TRBJ1-6; D might be TRBD1 (6 bases). The V gene's germline CDR1 is LNHNV and CDR2 YYDKDF (reference sequence). V was shortened by 3 bases and J by 7 bases, with 7 bases between the two germline ends. The CDR3 is 13 amino acids. The CDR3 DNA sequence: TGTGCCACCAGCAGGGACAGAAATTCACCCCTCCACTTT. The encoded protein is CATSRDRNSPLHF.

The chain uses TRBV12-5 and TRBJ1-2; 7 bases agree with TRBD1. CDR3 size: 13 residues. Germline V gives CDR1 LGHNT, CDR2 FRNRAP. The V segment lost 6 bases and the J segment 8 bases; nucleotides outside the gene matches: 9. CDR3 sequence (DNA): TGTGCTAGTGGGGCCTCCGGGACAGACGGCTACACCTTC. It specifies CASGASGTDGYTF. The entire variable domain, with the rest obtained from reference TRBV12-5 and TRBJ1-2, is as follows: DARVTQTPRHKVTEMGQEVTMRCQPILGHNTVFWYRQTMMQGLELLAYFRNRAPLDDSGMPKDRFSAEMPDATLATLKIQPSEPRDSAVYFCASGASGTDGYTFGSGTRLTVV.

The chain employs TRBV29-1 and TRBJ1-2; TRBD1 is a possible D gene (6 bases). Between the trimmed V and J ends, which lost 0 bases and 6 bases, there was a span of 14 bases. CDR1 is SQVTM, CDR2 ANQGSEA, per germline. The CDR3 sequence is 14 residues long. CDR3 protein: CSVEDPGAGHGYTF. As DNA, the CDR3 is TGCAGCGTTGAAGACCCGGGGGCGGGGCATGGCTACACCTTC.

This clonotype was seen a single time. V is TRBV6-5 and J is TRBJ2-5; D is perhaps TRBD2 (6 bases). Germline CDR1 MNHEY, CDR2 SVGAGI. The V gene lost 0 bases and the J gene lost 5 bases, with 13 bases spanning the gap. CDR3 length: 15 amino acids. The CDR3 loop reads CASSYSSGERETQYF. The CDR3 DNA reads TGTGCCAGCAGTTACTCCTCGGGAGAACGGGAGACCCAGTACTTC.

The rearrangement links TRBV11-2 to TRBJ1-2; D is uncertain. The CDR3 length is 15 residues. Germline V lookup: CDR1 SGHAT, CDR2 FQNNGV. Trimming removed 1 base from V and 4 bases from J, with 13 bases in between. This CDR3 is CASSLVGKSGYGYTF. The CDR3 coding sequence is TGTGCCAGCAGCTTAGTGGGGAAGAGCGGCTATGGCTACACCTTC.

The gene calls are TRBV4-3 and TRBJ2-7; D not certain. CDR3 length equals 16 residues. Trimming cost V 1 base and J 7 bases, with 20 bases left between them. CDR1 is LGHNA, CDR2 YSLEER, per germline. CDR3: CASSQGSVGSYNEQYF. CDR3 nucleotides: TGCGCCAGCAGCCAAGGTTCGGTAGGCTCCTACAATGAGCAGTACTTC.

Here the CDR3 reads CAWSAGVTTGELFF. For the CDR3, the DNA is TGTGCCTGGAGTGCCGGCGTGACCACCGGGGAGCTGTTTTTT. The rearrangement links TRBV30 to TRBJ2-2; D is uncertain. The CDR3 is 14 residues long. From germline, CDR1 is GTSNPN and CDR2 SVGIG (reference sequence). Between the trimmed V and J ends, which lost 1 base and 4 bases, there was a span of 10 bases.